The present TCR beta chain was sequenced within a study of PD-1 blockade in classical Hodgkin lymphoma (dated by TCRdb to 2019 to 2021). For the wider study: Nivolumab dosing was 3 mg/kg intravenously every 2 weeks, continuing until either disease progression or unacceptable toxicity. The study used CyTOF and TCR beta sequencing to define a peripheral blood immune signature of response to PD-1 blockade in classical Hodgkin lymphoma.

This specimen's time point label, interpreted: cycle 2 day 1 (C2D1) of nivolumab. Relapse after autologous stem cell transplantation had occurred in all trial patients, and cohorts A, B and C were distinguished by prior brentuximab vedotin exposure. The trial cohort was composed of about 53 patients with relapsed/refractory classical Hodgkin lymphoma, for whom complete response, partial response or progressive disease was recorded as best overall response. Trial patients were treated with single-agent nivolumab in the multi-cohort phase II CheckMate 205 trial. Best overall response was determined by an independent review committee according to the 2007 International Working Group response criteria. PBMCs from the trial were collected at three points: immediately before nivolumab initiation (C1D1), and during therapy at cycle 2 day 1 and cycle 4 day 1. After peripheral blood was drawn into 8 mL Vacutainer Cell Preparation Tubes, PBMCs were isolated by centrifugation and then cryopreserved.

Overall study results and their limits: Lower diversity was observed in patients in whom nivolumab was started less than 1 year after ASCT, and these patients were excluded from later analyses so that confounding by immune reconstitution would be avoided. Baseline TCR diversity was reported to be lower in newly diagnosed patients than in healthy donors and to be lower still in relapsed/refractory patients. CD4+ but not CD8+ TCR diversity rose significantly by C4D1 (p=0.0027 vs p=0.16), most apparent in complete responders (p=0.02). Trial patients with a complete response had baseline diversity similar to that of newly diagnosed patients, while partial responders and progressors had significantly lower diversity. The study was restricted to a single clinical trial cohort, and the causes of repertoire differences, possibly disease activity or prior therapy, were left undefined.

From the germline V gene (reference sequence), CDR1 is SEHNR and CDR2 is FQNEAQ. Trimming costs V 2 bases and J 3 bases, and their ends lie 11 bases apart. The CDR3 holds 14 amino acids from the cysteine to the phenylalanine. Solely the CDR3 DNA is kept, with 42 bases framed from the first base. The Qiagen DNeasy kit was used to extract genomic DNA both from unsorted PBMCs and from the negatively selected CD4+ and CD8+ fractions. TCR beta CDR3 regions were subjected to amplification by immunoSEQ multiplex PCR with primers that anneal to V and J segments. A synthetic immune receptor repertoire was used to minimize amplification bias, and remaining bias was computationally removed after sequencing. As for the original processing: Custom Python scripts were used to quantify repertoire diversity as the Shannon entropy index. The unsorted, CD4+ and CD8+ repertoires were each analyzed separately, with the exception of combined analyses, where CD4+ and CD8+ sequences were merged in silico. A clone was considered expanded if an increase in frequency of at least 2-fold after treatment relative to C1D1 was found, and a pseudocount of 0.5 was applied to clones undetected at baseline. Clones with 0 or 1 copy at C1D1 were defined as singleton clones, while clones with 2 or more copies were defined as non-singleton clones. Clones expanded in unsorted samples were labelled as CD4+, CD8+ or unknown by matching protein sequences in sorted samples from the same patient. Wilcoxon tests on paired samples were used to test diversity changes from C1D1 to C4D1. TCRdb retrieved this table from immuneACCESS and kept in-frame rearrangements only. Not all clones are present; in checked studies, unresolved V genes account for under half, and no reason is known for the remainder. V and J calls and clone size follow that table, whereas D and trimming were derived from the DNA. This sample is represented by around 46,000 clones; about 78% of them were singletons. The ten largest account for 22% of the sample.

Concerning this clone: No antigen is known for it. Per-nucleotide qualities are absent, and no much larger clonotype sits a single base away.

This clonotype was sampled from a human donor with classical Hodgkin lymphoma. This chain joins TRBV7-9 to TRBJ2-7; the D gene lacks a confident call. The source was peripheral blood mononuclear cells (PBMCs), collected before the second cycle of nivolumab. DNA sequence: TGTGCCAGCAGCTTATTTGAAGATGTCTACGAGCAGTACTTC. This translates into CASSLFEDVYEQYF.